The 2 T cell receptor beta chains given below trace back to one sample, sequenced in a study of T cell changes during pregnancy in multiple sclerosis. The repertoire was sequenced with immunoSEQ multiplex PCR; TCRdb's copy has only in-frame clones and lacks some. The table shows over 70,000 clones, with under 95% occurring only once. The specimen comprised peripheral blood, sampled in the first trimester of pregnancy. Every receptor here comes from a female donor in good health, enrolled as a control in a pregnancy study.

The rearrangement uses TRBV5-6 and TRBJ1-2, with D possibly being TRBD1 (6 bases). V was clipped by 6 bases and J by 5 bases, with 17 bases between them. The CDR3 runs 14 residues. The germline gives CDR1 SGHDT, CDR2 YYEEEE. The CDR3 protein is CASNIGGGGYGYTF. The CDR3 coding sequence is TGTGCCAGCAACATAGGAGGGGGAGGGTATGGCTACACCTTC.

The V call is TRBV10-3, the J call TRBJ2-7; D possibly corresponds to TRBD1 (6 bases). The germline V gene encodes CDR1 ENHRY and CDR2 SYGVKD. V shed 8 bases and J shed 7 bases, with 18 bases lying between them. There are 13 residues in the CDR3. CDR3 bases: TGTGCCATCGGGGGCAACAGGGCTGGTGAGCAGTACTTC. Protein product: CAIGGNRAGEQYF.